There are a few counts of the clone carrying this TCR beta chain. Antigen specificity is unknown. The sample is drawn from a study of beta chain features in type 1 diabetes. Findings of the study overall: All four CD4+ subsets of Type 1 diabetes patients contained TCRB CDR3s that were moderately but significantly shorter.

CDR1 is MNHNS, CDR2 SASEGT, per germline. This CDR3 has 16 amino acids. V gave up 2 bases and J gave up 5 bases; unmatched junction bases: 5. Via the markers CD45RO/CCR7/CD25/CD127/CD95/CD27, stem cell-like memory, regulatory, central memory and naive CD4+ cells were sorted. The study reverse transcribed the entire isolated RNA, so it sequenced expressed TCRB transcripts. Generated by immunoSEQ multiplex PCR, the TCRdb table keeps only in-frame clones and is missing some. Among roughly 140,000 clones, 11% were seen once, and the ten largest hold around 2%. The sequence came from a man aged 18 to 29 in good health. The specimen sequenced was central memory CD4+ T cells from blood. The rearrangement joins TRBV6-1 to TRBJ2-3; 12 nucleotides line up with TRBD2. The CDR3 is CASSERLAGARDTQYF. The CDR3 DNA reads TGTGCCAGCAGTGAAAGACTAGCGGGGGCCCGAGATACGCAGTATTTT.